The 10 T cell receptor beta chains presented below share a single source sample, sequenced in a study of regulatory T cells in long-lasting Graves disease (dated by TCRdb to about 2021). Library prep was done by multiplex PCR. Sequenced on an Illumina HiSeq 4000. iRepertoire HTBI primers and Arm-PCR amplification of CDR3 regions were used to construct TCR beta libraries. TCRdb cleaned the public reads at Q25 with fastp, built clones with MiXCR and kept in-frame beta chains. Rows are unified per CDR3 protein, each entry keeping the most common DNA and genes. The sample table holds some 340,000 distinct CDR3 sequences, of which 12% were seen once. Of the sample, approximately 17% is held by the ten largest clones. The sample's time point label, in plain terms: newly diagnosed GD, antithyroid drugs for less than 3 months. For both TCR sequencing and RNA sequencing, RNA was extracted from PBMCs in TRIzol.

The same specimen was also included in a second study, on T cells in Graves' hyperthyroidism and ophthalmopathy.

This sample comprised peripheral blood mononuclear cells (PBMCs), obtained at new diagnosis, from a patient treated with antithyroid drugs. The source is a woman between 18 and 29 years old with Graves disease. Donor details come from another sample of the same person, matched by shared clones.

This clonotype was counted many times. The V gene is TRBV7-2, the J gene TRBJ2-4, with unresolved D. V gave up 0 bases and J gave up 9 bases, with 12 bases separating them. CDR1 and CDR2 from the germline V gene are SGHTA and FQGNSA. This CDR3 spans 14 amino acids. The CDR3 reads CASSLAPGGIIQYF. The CDR3 nucleotides are TGTGCCAGCAGCTTAGCGCCGGGTGGGATCATTCAGTACTTC.

This clonotype was seen a handful of times. This may be a read error: a much more frequent sequence differs by one nucleotide. Because the CDR3 is missing its conserved closing phenylalanine or tryptophan, this is likely a read error. This sequence joins TRBV12-3 or TRBV12-4 and TRBJ1-1; a weak D match, TRBD1 (6 bases). Trimming took off 5 bases at V and 11 bases at J, with 12 bases between the two ends. The CDR3 has 11 residues. The CDR3 here is CASSQRGEAFL. The CDR3 coding sequence is TGTGCCAGCAGTCAGAGGGGGGAGGCTTTCCTT.

This clonotype was detected only a few times. The J gene is TRBJ2-1, the V gene TRBV19, with TRBD2 matching over 9 bases. V gave up 5 bases and J gave up 9 bases; unmatched junction bases: 17. CDR1 is LNHDA and CDR2 is SQIVND in the germline V gene (reference sequence). The length of the CDR3 is 17 residues. CDR3 in amino acids: CASSPGWAGGREGEQFF. The CDR3 region has the DNA TGTGCCAGTAGTCCAGGTTGGGCGGGAGGGCGTGAGGGTGAGCAGTTCTTC.

This clonotype was detected ten times or more. The chain recombines TRBV20-1 with TRBJ2-5; 14 bases map to TRBD2. V dropped 3 bases and J dropped 4; count of bases not matched to a gene: 13. This CDR3 comprises 18 residues. Germline V gives CDR1 DFQATT, CDR2 SNEGSKA (reference sequence). This CDR3 reads CSARVPGTSGGGAETQYF. The CDR3 coding sequence is TGCAGTGCTAGGGTACCCGGGACTAGCGGGGGAGGTGCAGAGACCCAGTACTTC.

Ten or more counts support this clonotype. The chain uses TRBV28 and TRBJ2-3; 10 nucleotides agree with TRBD1. Germline CDR1 reads MDHEN; CDR2 reads SYDVKM. The CDR3 extends over 17 amino acids. The junction had 14 bases not matched to a gene; V was cut back by 9 bases and J by 2 bases. The CDR3 coding sequence is TGTGCCAGTTGGACAGGGGGTTACCTTGCGAACACAGATACGCAGTATTTT. Its protein product is CASWTGGYLANTDTQYF.

This clonotype showed up many times. The chain has TRBV10-3 and TRBJ1-4; 10 bases line up with TRBD1. CDR1 and CDR2 from the germline V gene are ENHRY and SYGVKD. V lost 5 bases to trimming and J lost 5 bases; unmatched junction nucleotides: 8. This CDR3 comprises 16 residues. The CDR3 sequence: CAISKGATGGNEKLFF. DNA for the CDR3: TGTGCCATCAGTAAGGGAGCGACAGGGGGCAATGAAAAACTGTTTTTT.

This clonotype was found many times. The chain is built from TRBV20-1 and TRBJ2-5; a possible D gene is TRBD2 (7 bases). The CDR3 consists of 11 residues. Looked up from germline, CDR1 is DFQATT and CDR2 is SNEGSKA (reference sequence). In nucleotides, the CDR3 is TGCAGCGGGGGGCCAGGAGAGACCCAGTACTTC. Its protein is CSGGPGETQYF.

This clonotype was seen only a few times. The J gene is TRBJ1-6, the V gene TRBV6-2 or TRBV6-3, with D perhaps TRBD1 (6 bases). Germline CDR1 MNHEY, CDR2 SVGEGT. The CDR3 consists of 14 residues. Trimming shortened V by 0 bases and J by 7 bases, and 7 bases separated the two germline ends. The chain's CDR3 is CASSYSQGNSPLHF. For the CDR3, the DNA is TGTGCCAGCAGTTACTCCCAGGGGAATTCACCCCTCCACTTT.

The rearrangement uses TRBV10-3 and TRBJ2-3, with 15 bases matching TRBD2. Looked up from germline, CDR1 is ENHRY and CDR2 is SYGVKD. V was clipped by 7 bases and J by 4 bases; unmatched bases: 12. This CDR3 is built from 18 residues. The CDR3 loop is CAITTPGLAGGSPDTQYF. The CDR3 coding sequence is TGTGCCATCACTACCCCGGGACTAGCGGGAGGCTCGCCAGATACGCAGTATTTT.

The chain links TRBV28 to TRBJ1-5, with 12 bases matching TRBD1. The CDR3 runs 15 residues. Germline values: CDR1 MDHEN, CDR2 SYDVKM. V gave up 7 bases and J gave up 6 bases; unmatched junction bases: 7. The CDR3 reads CASNSGTGGFQPQHF. The CDR3 nucleotides read TGTGCCAGCAACTCCGGGACAGGGGGCTTTCAGCCCCAGCATTTT.